The subject of this entry is one T cell receptor beta chain. Its antigen is not identified. The method was immunoSEQ multiplex PCR; TCRdb's version includes in-frame clones alone and lacks a portion of them. The table lists about 100,000 clones, approximately 89% of them singletons, with 3.1% in the top ten. The source of the sample is a study of T cell responses to AZD1222 COVID-19 vaccine. The CDR3 is made up of 14 amino acids. V was cut by 2 bases and J by 3 bases, with 10 bases left in between. The germline gives CDR1 SGHRS, CDR2 YFSETQ. Whole-study findings and limits: Repertoires were sampled only after the peak T cell response.

The J gene is TRBJ2-3, the V gene TRBV5-1, with a tentative D call TRBD1 (5 bases). The sequence derives from an adult in good health. The specimen comprised peripheral blood, sampled on day 0 of MenACWY control vaccination. The CDR3 sequence: CASSLDSRTDTQYF. The CDR3 DNA sequence: TGCGCCAGCAGCTTAGACAGCCGTACAGATACGCAGTATTTT.